The present entry profiles one TCR beta chain with its context. Germline CDR1 and CDR2: SQVTM and ANQGSEA. Trimming shortened V by 3 bases and J by 5 bases, and 17 bases separated the two germline ends. This CDR3 contains 15 residues. This record belongs to a study of regulatory T cells in long-lasting Graves disease. Specified time point: newly diagnosed GD, antithyroid drugs for less than 3 months. TCR sequences were obtained from RNA taken from PBMCs. Assembly of TCR beta libraries relied on iRepertoire HTBI primers together with Arm-PCR of CDR3 regions. Via MiXCR, TCRdb re-called the multiplex PCR reads, giving one row per CDR3 protein. The sample includes 620,000 or so distinct CDR3 sequences, approximately 15% seen only once; the top ten take about 20%. This sample also belongs to another study, concerning T cells in Graves' hyperthyroidism and ophthalmopathy.

The chain is built from TRBV29-1 and TRBJ2-1, with D tentatively TRBD1 or TRBD2 (5 bases each). This sample comprised peripheral blood mononuclear cells (PBMCs), obtained at new diagnosis, from a patient treated with antithyroid drugs. The clonotype originates from a woman younger than 45 with Graves disease. CDR3 coding DNA: TGCAGCGTTGACGGGACCTCATCCCCCCACAATGAGCAGTTCTTC. Translated, it gives CSVDGTSSPHNEQFF.